The sequence of this T cell receptor (beta chain) was determined in a study of low-dose radiotherapy and immunotherapy resistance in tumors. Study-wide context: Cohort 2, a group dosed every two weeks at 1 Gy per fraction, received 13 Gy in total over 26 weeks. Daily, from cycle 1 day 1 and for four cycles, patients took oral aspirin 300 mg.

Germline V CDR1 and CDR2: MNHEY, SVGEGT. V lost 7 bases and J lost 6; bases outside the gene matches: 11. The CDR3 is 15 residues long. This clonotype has ten or more counts. Time point: after trial treatment. Treatment given: LDRT plus nivolumab, ipilimumab, low-dose cyclophosphamide and aspirin (RACIN trial). The donors' regimen was nivolumab, ipilimumab, aspirin, low-dose cyclophosphamide and low-dose radiotherapy. TRAV and TRBV primers primed cDNA for both TCRalpha and TCRbeta. Over around 19 PCR cycles, TCRs were amplified from a constant-region primer and V-primer adapter. From the reads, TCRdb called clonotypes with MiXCR, one entry per CDR3 protein. The sample has roughly 100,000 distinct CDR3 sequences, around 20% seen once.

The specimen comprised PBMCs, sampled after low-dose radiotherapy plus immunotherapy. This TCR came from a male donor with prostate cancer. The chain is built from TRBV6-2 or TRBV6-3 and TRBJ2-1; 8 nucleotides align to TRBD2. The CDR3 nucleotides are TGTGCCAGCATAAACGGGGGGGCCCTTTCCAATGAGCAGTTCTTC. Its translation: CASINGGALSNEQFF.